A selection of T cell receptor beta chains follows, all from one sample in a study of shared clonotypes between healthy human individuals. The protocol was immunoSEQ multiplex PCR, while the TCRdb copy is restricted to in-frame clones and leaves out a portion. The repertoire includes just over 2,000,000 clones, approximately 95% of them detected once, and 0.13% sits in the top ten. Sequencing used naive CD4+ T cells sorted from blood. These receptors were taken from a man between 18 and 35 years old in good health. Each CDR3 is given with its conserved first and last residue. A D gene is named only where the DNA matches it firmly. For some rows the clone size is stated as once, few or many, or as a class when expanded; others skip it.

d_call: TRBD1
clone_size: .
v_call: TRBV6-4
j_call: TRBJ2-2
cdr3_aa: CASTQGDGELFF
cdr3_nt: TGTGCCAGCACCCAGGGGGACGGGGAGCTGTTTTTT

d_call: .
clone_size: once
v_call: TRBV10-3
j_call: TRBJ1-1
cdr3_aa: CAIRKQMTELNTEAFF
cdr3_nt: TGTGCCATCAGAAAACAGATGACCGAATTGAACACTGAAGCTTTCTTT

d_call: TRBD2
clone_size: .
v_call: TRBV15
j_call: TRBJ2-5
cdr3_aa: CATSRALAGVETQYF
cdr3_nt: TGTGCCACCAGCAGAGCACTAGCGGGAGTCGAGACCCAGTACTTC

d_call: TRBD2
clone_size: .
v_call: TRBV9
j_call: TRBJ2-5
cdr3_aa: CASSVGGGSGETQYF
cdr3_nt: TGTGCCAGCAGCGTAGGCGGCGGGAGCGGGGAGACCCAGTACTTC

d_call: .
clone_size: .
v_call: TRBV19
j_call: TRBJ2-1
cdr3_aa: CASGRISYNEQFF
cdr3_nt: TGTGCCAGCGGACGGATCTCCTACAATGAGCAGTTCTTC

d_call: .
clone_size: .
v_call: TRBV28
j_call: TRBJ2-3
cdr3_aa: CASSMLAGTDTQYF
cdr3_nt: TGTGCCAGCAGTATGTTGGCAGGCACAGATACGCAGTATTTT

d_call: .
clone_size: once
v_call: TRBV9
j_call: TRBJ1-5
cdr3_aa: CASSPSGGGGQPQHF
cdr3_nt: TGTGCCAGCAGCCCATCTGGGGGGGGAGGTCAGCCCCAGCATTTT

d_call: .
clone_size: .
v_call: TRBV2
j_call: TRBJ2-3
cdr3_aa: CASSDGGQYTDTQYF
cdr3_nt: TGTGCCAGCAGTGATGGGGGCCAATACACAGATACGCAGTATTTT

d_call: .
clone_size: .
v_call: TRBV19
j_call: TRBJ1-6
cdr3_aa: CASSESNSPLHF
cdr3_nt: TGTGCCAGTAGTGAAAGTAATTCACCCCTCCACTTT

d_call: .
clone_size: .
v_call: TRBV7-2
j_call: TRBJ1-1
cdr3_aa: CASRAGRGNIEAFF
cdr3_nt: TGTGCCAGCAGGGCCGGCAGGGGTAACATTGAAGCTTTCTTT

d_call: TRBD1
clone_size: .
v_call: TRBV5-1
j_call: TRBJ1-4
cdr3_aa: CASSLEGTGVEKLFF
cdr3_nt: TGCGCCAGCAGCTTGGAAGGGACAGGAGTTGAAAAACTGTTTTTT

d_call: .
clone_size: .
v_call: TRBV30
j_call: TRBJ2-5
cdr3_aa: CAWSVAQLGQYF
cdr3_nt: TGTGCCTGGAGTGTGGCCCAGCTCGGCCAGTACTTC

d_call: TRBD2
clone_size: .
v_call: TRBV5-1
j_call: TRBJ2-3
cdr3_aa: CASSLSGTSGGYTTDTQYF
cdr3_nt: TGCGCCAGCAGCTTGTCCGGGACTAGCGGGGGGTATACCACAGATACGCAGTATTTT